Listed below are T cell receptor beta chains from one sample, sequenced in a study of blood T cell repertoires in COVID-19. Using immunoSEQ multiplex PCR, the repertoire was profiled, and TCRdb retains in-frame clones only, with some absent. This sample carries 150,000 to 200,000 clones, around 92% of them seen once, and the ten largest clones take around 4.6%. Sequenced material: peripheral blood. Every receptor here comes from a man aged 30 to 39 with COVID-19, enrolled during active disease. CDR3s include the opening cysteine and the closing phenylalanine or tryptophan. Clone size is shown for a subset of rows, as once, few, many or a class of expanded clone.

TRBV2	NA	CASNGGVNQPQHF
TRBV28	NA	CASSFFLGAQPDTQYF
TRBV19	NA	CASSIRDTGREKLFF
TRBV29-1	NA	CSVEDYSYEQYF
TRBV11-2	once	CASSQGGAPGEQYF
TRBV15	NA	CATSRAPGTDSYYGYTF
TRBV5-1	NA	CASSFSGSLEEQYF
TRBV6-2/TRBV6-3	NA	CASSYEGYEQYF
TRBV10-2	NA	CASSDWGQSSYEQYF
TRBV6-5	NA	CASSFQGSDYGYTF
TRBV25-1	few	CASSDSERRSGNTQYF
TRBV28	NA	CASMTGTGWPNQPQHF
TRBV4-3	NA	CASSQGPDRRRTGELFF
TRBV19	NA	CASSTGGGSTDTQYF
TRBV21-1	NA	CASSKGRTGPSTDTQYF
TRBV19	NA	CASSDNQWRPLHF
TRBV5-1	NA	CASSVTGGEEKLFF
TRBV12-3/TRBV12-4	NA	CASSFSLYEQFF
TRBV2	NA	CASSSDRVPYEQYF
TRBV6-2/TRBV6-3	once	CASSYSGTGRQPQHF
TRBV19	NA	CASRAGGRGYNEQFF
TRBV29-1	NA	CSVESVYGYTF
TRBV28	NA	CASSLSANTEAFF
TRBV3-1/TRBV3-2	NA	CASSQGAASGYGYTF
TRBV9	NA	CASSLRQGGTEAFF
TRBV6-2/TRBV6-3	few	CASSYGQGIIYEQYF
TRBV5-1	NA	CASSSGLADTGELFF
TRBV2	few	CASTGHFQETQYF
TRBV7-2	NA	CASSLKEGLAVINEQFF
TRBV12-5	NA	CASGLVTGVPYEQYF
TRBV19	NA	CASSLELTEAFF
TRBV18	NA	CASSPRDSPSYGYTF
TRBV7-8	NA	CASSLASVYSNQPQHF
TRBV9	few	CASSVVRGLAGDSEQFF
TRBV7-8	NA	CASSLGLAEQETQYF
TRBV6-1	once	CASSEWRGSGYTF